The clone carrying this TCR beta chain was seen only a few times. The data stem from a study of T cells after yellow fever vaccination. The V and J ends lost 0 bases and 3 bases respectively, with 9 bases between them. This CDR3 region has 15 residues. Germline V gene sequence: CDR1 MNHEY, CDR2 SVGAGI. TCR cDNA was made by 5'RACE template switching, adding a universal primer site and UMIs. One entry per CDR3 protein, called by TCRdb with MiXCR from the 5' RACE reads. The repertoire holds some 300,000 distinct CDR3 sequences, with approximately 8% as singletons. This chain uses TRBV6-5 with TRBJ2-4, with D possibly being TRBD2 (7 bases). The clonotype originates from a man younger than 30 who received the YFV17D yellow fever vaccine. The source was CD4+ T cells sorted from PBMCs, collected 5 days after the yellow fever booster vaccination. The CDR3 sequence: CASSYSGGGKNIQYF. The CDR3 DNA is TGTGCCAGCAGTTACTCGGGAGGGGGCAAAAACATTCAGTACTTC.